The 28 T cell receptor beta chains below all came from one sample that was sequenced in a study of T cells in Graves' hyperthyroidism and ophthalmopathy. Amplified TCR beta CDR3 regions derived from RNA transcripts. The HTBI set primed first-round TCR CDR3 RT-PCR. TCRdb independently ran MiXCR on the multiplex PCR reads; one entry per CDR3 protein. There are over 300,000 distinct CDR3 sequences in the sample; roughly 13% occur only once, and about 11% lies in the top ten. Material: blood. The receptors stem from a woman aged 55-69 years with Graves' hyperthyroidism.

In regard to this clonotype: Just one base apart from a much larger clone, this may be a read error. The genes are TRBV20-1 and TRBJ1-5, with D maybe TRBD1 (5 bases). The CDR3 length is 17 residues. The germline CDR1 and CDR2 sequences are DFQATT and SNEGSKA (reference sequence). Trimming removed 5 bases at V and 1 base at J, with 21 bases between. The CDR3: CSAPWGGVKGSNQPQHF. Written as DNA, the CDR3 is TGCAGTGCTCCGTGGGGGGGGGTTAAAGGAAGCAATCAGCCCCAGCATTTT.

As to this clonotype: Germline is not matched at one junction end, which may reflect a read error. The chain couples TRBV24-1 to TRBJ1-1; D may be TRBD1 (5 bases). Germline V gives CDR1 KGHDR, CDR2 SFDVKD. The length of the CDR3 is 13 residues. CDR3 nucleotides: TGTGCCACCAGTGAATCGTGGGGGACTGAAGCTTCCTTT. Translated, it gives CATSESWGTEASF.

This chain connects TRBV11-1 to TRBJ2-1, with a weak D call TRBD1 (6 bases). CDR1 and CDR2 (germline): SGHAT, FQDESV (reference sequence). The CDR3 totals 14 residues. Trimming stripped 6 bases from V and 7 bases from J, with 16 bases between. The CDR3 sequence: CASSESQGRNEQFF. In DNA form, the CDR3 reads TGTGCCAGCAGTGAGTCGCAGGGGCGGAATGAGCAGTTCTTC.

The chain recombines TRBV2 with TRBJ1-1; weak D call: TRBD1 (5 bases). Germline CDR1 SNHLY, CDR2 FYNNEI. The CDR3 loop spans 12 amino acids. V lost 5 bases and J 10 bases, leaving 14 bases between the germline ends. CDR3 in amino acids: CASSFSGHRAFF. In DNA, the CDR3 is TGTGCCAGCAGTTTTTCAGGGCATCGAGCTTTCTTT.

The chain links TRBV2 to TRBJ2-5, with 8 bases aligning to TRBD2. This CDR3 comprises 14 residues. Germline CDR1 and CDR2: SNHLY and FYNNEI. Trimming cost V 7 bases and J 5 bases; bases outside gene matches: 9. The CDR3 DNA reads as TGTGCCAGCACGCTAGCGGGTTTCTACGAGACCCAGTACTTC. Protein sequence: CASTLAGFYETQYF. Filled out from reference TRBV2 and TRBJ2-5, the complete variable domain reads EPEVTQTPSHQVTQMGQEVILRCVPISNHLYFYWYRQILGQKVEFLVSFYNNEISEKSEIFDDQFSVERPDGSNFTLKIRSTKLEDSAMYFCASTLAGFYETQYFGPGTRLLVL.

This sequence joins TRBV5-5 and TRBJ1-5; TRBD1 is a possible D gene (6 bases). This CDR3 region has 15 residues. Trimming took off 5 bases at V and 4 bases at J, with 16 bases between the two ends. CDR1 is SGHKS and CDR2 is YYEKEE in the germline V gene (reference sequence). The CDR3 loop reads CASSLSQGRNQPQHF. DNA of the CDR3: TGTGCCAGCAGTTTATCGCAGGGGAGAAATCAGCCCCAGCATTTT.

CDR3 sequence reads: CASSFLFGEQYF. CDR3 coding DNA: TGTGCCAGCAGTTTCCTGTTCGGGGAGCAGTACTTC. The V call is TRBV6-2 or TRBV6-3, the J call TRBJ2-7, with D uncertain. Germline V CDR1 and CDR2: MNHEY, SVGEGT. V was cut by 4 bases and J by 7 bases, with 11 bases left in between. This CDR3 is built from 12 residues.

Concerning this clonotype: This clone may be a read error of a much larger clone one base away. The rearrangement uses TRBV18 and TRBJ1-2; D perhaps matches TRBD1 (5 bases). The length of the CDR3 is 15 residues. Germline V gene data show CDR1 as KGHSH and CDR2 as LQKENI. V dropped 1 base and J dropped 7 bases, with 16 bases sitting between them. CDR3 residues: CASSPRGEGDGGYTF. DNA of the CDR3: TGTGCCAGCTCACCACGGGGGGAAGGGGATGGTGGCTACACCTTC.

This clonotype was picked up a small number of times. The chain recombines TRBV29-1 with TRBJ1-3, with D tentatively TRBD1 (5 bases). V lost 5 bases, J lost 4 bases, and 9 bases lay in between. The CDR3 has 12 residues. The germline gives CDR1 SQVTM, CDR2 ANQGSEA. The CDR3 coding sequence is TGCAGCGTTCAGGGAGCGGGAAACACCATATATTTT. Encoded protein: CSVQGAGNTIYF.

This clonotype showed up many times. The chain couples TRBV4-1 to TRBJ2-2; TRBD1 agrees at 7 bases. The CDR3 consists of 19 residues. The germline V gene has CDR1 MGHRA and CDR2 YSYEKL. Unmatched junction bases numbered 15, after V lost 0 bases and J lost 5 bases. CDR3 sequence: CASSQDPNRGYRGTGELFF. The CDR3 DNA follows: TGCGCCAGCAGCCAAGATCCGAACAGGGGCTACCGTGGGACCGGGGAGCTGTTTTTT.

This clonotype was recorded at least ten times. This CDR3 reads CASSFPTPNTEAFF. The CDR3 region has the DNA TGTGCCAGCAGCTTCCCGACACCGAACACTGAAGCTTTCTTT. The rearrangement joins TRBV11-2 to TRBJ1-1; D call uncertain. This CDR3 comprises 14 residues. Germline V gene data show CDR1 as SGHAT and CDR2 as FQNNGV. V lost 3 bases to trimming and J lost 1 base, with 9 bases between them.

This clonotype came up a few times. The V call is TRBV5-1, the J call TRBJ1-6, with D perhaps TRBD1 (5 bases). The length of the CDR3 is 14 residues. Germline V gene data show CDR1 as SGHRS and CDR2 as YFSETQ. V gave up 5 bases and J gave up 10 bases, with 16 bases separating them. The CDR3 loop reads CASRFQGYESPLHF. The CDR3 region has the DNA TGCGCCAGCAGGTTTCAGGGTTACGAATCACCCCTCCACTTT.

This clonotype was detected only a few times. The J gene is TRBJ1-2, the V gene TRBV10-2; D unresolved. Germline-derived CDR1 and CDR2 are WSHSY and SAAADI. Trimming took 7 bases from V and 1 from J, leaving 13 bases between them. CDR3 size: 14 residues. The CDR3, as DNA: TGCGCCAGCACCAACAACGAATTTAACTATGGCTACACCTTC. It specifies CASTNNEFNYGYTF.

The chain employs TRBV2 and TRBJ2-1; the match to TRBD2 covers 11 bases. The junction had 11 bases not matched to a gene; V was cut back by 5 bases and J by 5 bases. CDR1 and CDR2 from the germline V gene are SNHLY and FYNNEI. This CDR3 comprises 17 residues. The DNA of the CDR3 is TGTGCCAGCAGTAGACTAGCGGGACCCGCGACAAACAATGAGCAGTTCTTC. This translates into CASSRLAGPATNNEQFF.

Ten or more counts support this clonotype. V and J are TRBV7-9 and TRBJ1-4; no reliable D call. CDR1 SEHNR and CDR2 FQNEAQ come from the germline V gene (reference sequence). This CDR3 has 12 residues. With 4 bases removed from V and 6 bases from J, the gap between germline ends came to 6 bases. The CDR3 loop reads CASSSGDEKLFF. DNA for the CDR3: TGTGCCAGCAGCTCGGGAGATGAAAAACTGTTTTTT.

V is TRBV5-8 and J is TRBJ2-7; TRBD1 or TRBD2 may be the D gene (5 bases each). CDR1 and CDR2 from the germline V gene are SGHTS and YDEGEE. V was trimmed by 4 bases and J by 4 bases, leaving 21 bases between them. The CDR3 length is 16 residues. The CDR3 DNA sequence: TGTGCCAGCAGCCTTACGACCGGGACCTCTATTTACGAGCAGTACTTC. This translates into CASSLTTGTSIYEQYF.

CDR3: CSAPDRPDTQYF. The CDR3 DNA follows: TGCAGTGCACCGGACCGCCCGGATACGCAGTATTTT. The chain recombines TRBV20-1 with TRBJ2-3, with D unresolved. This CDR3 has 12 amino acids. Looked up from germline, CDR1 is DFQATT and CDR2 is SNEGSKA (reference sequence). V shed 6 bases and J shed 6 bases, with 13 bases lying between them.

This clonotype was observed at least ten times. The chain employs TRBV6-1 and TRBJ1-2; D perhaps matches TRBD1 (5 bases). The CDR3 is made up of 13 amino acids. CDR1 MNHNS and CDR2 SASEGT come from the germline V gene. V was pared by 5 bases and J by 1 base, with 8 bases between. The CDR3 DNA reads as TGTGCCAGCAGTCCAGGGATTAACTATGGCTACACCTTC. Translation gives CASSPGINYGYTF.

In its sample, this clonotype was seen many times. The chain's CDR3 is CASSGGSSADTQYF. The CDR3 DNA sequence: TGTGCCAGCAGTGGCGGGAGTAGCGCAGATACGCAGTATTTT. The gene calls are TRBV2 and TRBJ2-3, with 7 bases matching TRBD2. The V gene end was trimmed by 4 bases and the J gene end by 4 bases; junction bases not matched to a gene: 5. The CDR3 runs 14 residues. The germline gives CDR1 SNHLY, CDR2 FYNNEI.

The chain carries TRBV6-1 and TRBJ1-5; 11 nucleotides align to TRBD1. The V gene end was trimmed by 2 bases and the J gene end by 6 bases; junction bases not matched to a gene: 6. The CDR3 loop spans 16 amino acids. CDR1 and CDR2 (germline): MNHNS, SASEGT. The CDR3 sequence is CASSETGTGGRQPQHF. Written as DNA, the CDR3 is TGTGCCAGCAGTGAAACCGGGACAGGGGGTCGTCAGCCCCAGCATTTT.

The rearrangement links TRBV5-4 to TRBJ2-3, with 9 bases fitting TRBD1. Trimming cost V 1 base and J 5 bases; bases outside gene matches: 5. The CDR3 length is 15 residues. The germline gives CDR1 SGHNT, CDR2 YYREEE (reference sequence). The CDR3 bases are TGTGCCAGCAGCTTGAGGGACAGGGCCCGAGATACGCAGTATTTT. Its protein is CASSLRDRARDTQYF.

This clonotype was recorded a few times. The J gene is TRBJ2-2, the V gene TRBV6-5, with 15 bases fitting TRBD2. There are 16 residues in the CDR3. V shed 6 bases and J 5 bases; nucleotides not matched to a gene: 4. The germline gives CDR1 MNHEY, CDR2 SVGAGI. CDR3 in DNA: TGTGCCAGCAGAGGGGGACTAGCGGGAGGTACCGGGGAGCTGTTTTTT. Translation gives CASRGGLAGGTGELFF.

A few counts support this clonotype. The chain employs TRBV9 and TRBJ2-1; TRBD1 agrees at 9 bases. The J segment lost 6 bases and the V segment lost 0 bases, leaving 4 bases of the junction unmatched. Germline assignment: CDR1 SGDLS and CDR2 YYNGEE. This CDR3 is built from 15 residues. The CDR3 sequence is CASSVGGTGTNEQFF. CDR3 sequence (DNA): TGTGCCAGCAGCGTAGGTGGGACAGGGACCAATGAGCAGTTCTTC.

V is TRBV10-3 and J is TRBJ2-1, with 10 bases matching TRBD2. The CDR3 is 15 residues long. Germline-derived CDR1 and CDR2 are ENHRY and SYGVKD. Trimming took 8 bases from V and 3 from J; bases not matched to a gene: 7. CDR3 bases: TGTGCCATCGGCGGACTAGCGGCTAACTACAATGAGCAGTTCTTC. Protein product: CAIGGLAANYNEQFF.

This clonotype was observed a handful of times. CDR3 in DNA: TGCGCCAGCAGCTCATCTAGACTAGCCCGAAACTACGAGCAGTACTTC. Protein product: CASSSSRLARNYEQYF. V and J are TRBV4-1 and TRBJ2-7; 7 nucleotides line up with TRBD2. Germline V gene data show CDR1 as MGHRA and CDR2 as YSYEKL. The CDR3 runs to 16 residues. With V trimmed by 5 bases and J by 3 bases, 13 bases remained unmatched.

This clonotype was detected ten times or more. This chain links TRBV6-1 with TRBJ2-3; 8 nucleotides agree with TRBD2. The trim removed 5 bases at V and 6 bases at J, leaving 10 bases unmatched. The germline V gene has CDR1 MNHNS and CDR2 SASEGT. CDR3 length equals 15 residues. The CDR3 nucleotides read TGTGCCAGCAGTTCCGGGACTAGATGGTCGGATACGCAGTATTTT. Residues: CASSSGTRWSDTQYF.

This clonotype was seen a handful of times. The rearrangement joins TRBV19 to TRBJ2-7; D remains ambiguous. The germline V gene has CDR1 LNHDA and CDR2 SQIVND (reference sequence). Trimming removed 3 bases from V and 5 bases from J, with 20 bases in between. The CDR3 is made up of 16 amino acids. The CDR3, as DNA: TGTGCCAGTAGTATTCTTGCGAACCCTAGGGTGGACGAGCAGTACTTC. Encoded protein: CASSILANPRVDEQYF.

As concerns this clonotype: A much larger clonotype is one base distant, so this may be a read error. This sequence joins TRBV9 and TRBJ2-3; D unclear. The CDR3 is made up of 12 amino acids. Trimming stripped 2 bases from V and 2 bases from J, with 3 bases between. Germline V lookup: CDR1 SGDLS, CDR2 YYNGEE. The CDR3 reads CASSVPTDTQYF. Here the CDR3 DNA reads TGTGCCAGCAGCGTCCCCACAGATACGCAGTATTTT.